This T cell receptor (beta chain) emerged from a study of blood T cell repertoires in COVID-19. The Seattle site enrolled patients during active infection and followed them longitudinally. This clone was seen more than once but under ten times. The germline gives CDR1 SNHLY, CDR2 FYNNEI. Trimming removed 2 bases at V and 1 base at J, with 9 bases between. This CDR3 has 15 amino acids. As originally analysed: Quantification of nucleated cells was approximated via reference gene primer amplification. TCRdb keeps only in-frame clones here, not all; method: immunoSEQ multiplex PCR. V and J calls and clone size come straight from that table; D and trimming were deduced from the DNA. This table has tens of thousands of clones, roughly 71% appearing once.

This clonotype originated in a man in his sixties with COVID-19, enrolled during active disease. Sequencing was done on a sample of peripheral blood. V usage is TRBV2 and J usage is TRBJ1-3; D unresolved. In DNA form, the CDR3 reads TGTGCCAGCAGTGAAAGAGGCCTATCTGGAAACACCATATATTTT. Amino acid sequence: CASSERGLSGNTIYF.